Following are 21 T cell receptor beta chains from one sample sequenced in a study of T cell responses to AZD1222 COVID-19 vaccine. The method was immunoSEQ multiplex PCR; TCRdb's version includes in-frame clones alone and lacks a portion of them. This table has about 140,000 clones, approximately 95% appearing once. Sequencing was performed on peripheral blood, taken on day 0 of MenACWY control vaccination. These receptor sequences come from an adult in good health.

The V call is TRBV2, the J call TRBJ2-7; TRBD2 might be the D (7 bases). V was pared by 6 bases and J by 5 bases, with 20 bases between. The CDR3 is 15 amino acids. Germline V gene sequence: CDR1 SNHLY, CDR2 FYNNEI. CDR3: CASSLLRGGPNEQYF. The CDR3 DNA follows: TGTGCCAGCAGCCTCCTGAGGGGGGGCCCCAACGAGCAGTACTTC.

The chain links TRBV5-1 to TRBJ2-5, with 11 positions matching TRBD2. This CDR3 is 17 amino acids long. V dropped 0 bases and J dropped 7; count of bases not matched to a gene: 11. The germline gives CDR1 SGHRS, CDR2 YFSETQ. The CDR3 spells CASSLVGLAGGISTQYF. The CDR3 DNA is TGCGCCAGCAGCTTGGTAGGGCTAGCGGGGGGCATTTCGACCCAGTACTTC.

This clone was seen a single time. The V and J genes are TRBV11-2 and TRBJ2-7, with a tentative D call TRBD2 (5 bases). CDR3 length: 14 residues. The ends were cut back, 5 bases at V and 3 bases at J, with 14 bases in the middle. Per the germline V gene, CDR1 is SGHAT and CDR2 is FQNNGV. The CDR3 nucleotides read TGTGCCAGCAGCCCCCTGTGGGAGAGCTACGAGCAGTACTTC. It encodes CASSPLWESYEQYF.

The chain joins TRBV11-2 to TRBJ1-1; D may be TRBD1 (6 bases). This CDR3 is built from 13 residues. CDR1 is SGHAT and CDR2 is FQNNGV in the germline V gene. Trimming took off 2 bases at V and 6 bases at J, with 10 bases between the two ends. CDR3 residues: CASSLLPGAEAFF. CDR3 coding DNA: TGTGCCAGCAGCTTACTCCCAGGGGCTGAAGCTTTCTTT.

The chain recombines TRBV7-6 with TRBJ2-1, with TRBD2 matching 10 bases. The germline V gene has CDR1 SGHVS and CDR2 FNYEAQ. CDR3 length: 16 residues. Trimming cost V 1 base and J 4 bases; bases outside gene matches: 4. This CDR3 is CASSLGGLAEYNEQFF. CDR3 nucleotides: TGTGCCAGCAGCTTAGGTGGACTAGCGGAGTACAATGAGCAGTTCTTC.

This rearrangement joins TRBV10-3 to TRBJ1-2; the D gene is possibly TRBD1 (5 bases). V was trimmed by 4 bases and J by 0 bases, leaving 6 bases between them. The CDR3 covers 13 residues. The germline CDR1 and CDR2 sequences are ENHRY and SYGVKD. CDR3 sequence: CAISAGPNYGYTF. The CDR3 region has the DNA TGTGCCATCAGTGCAGGGCCTAACTATGGCTACACCTTC.

V is TRBV7-9 and J is TRBJ2-2; D not resolved. Germline V gives CDR1 SEHNR, CDR2 FQNEAQ (reference sequence). With 0 bases removed from V and 5 bases from J, the gap between germline ends came to 4 bases. The CDR3 covers 13 residues. CDR3 nucleotides: TGTGCCAGCAGCTTAGCACGGACCGGGGAGCTGTTTTTT. Amino acid sequence: CASSLARTGELFF.

This clone showed up just once. The chain is built from TRBV7-9 and TRBJ2-1, with D maybe TRBD2 (5 bases). V was cut by 1 base and J by 8 bases, with 27 bases left in between. The CDR3 has 19 amino acids. From germline, CDR1 is SEHNR and CDR2 FQNEAQ (reference sequence). This chain's CDR3 is CASSLEAGRAAGMRDEQFF. In DNA, the CDR3 is TGTGCCAGCAGCTTAGAGGCCGGCCGGGCGGCGGGTATGAGGGATGAGCAGTTCTTC.

This sequence joins TRBV11-2 and TRBJ2-5; D unresolved. The germline V and J ends were trimmed by 1 base and 0 bases, with 3 bases remaining between them. The CDR3 runs 13 residues. Germline-derived CDR1 and CDR2 are SGHAT and FQNNGV. The DNA of the CDR3 is TGTGCCAGCAGCTTAGGCTACCAAGAGACCCAGTACTTC. Encoded protein: CASSLGYQETQYF.

This chain connects TRBV6-1 to TRBJ1-2; D remains ambiguous. The CDR3 has 14 residues. Trimming left V 3 bases short and J 7 bases short, with 15 bases between. CDR1 MNHNS and CDR2 SASEGT come from the germline V gene. The DNA for the CDR3 is TGTGCCAGCAGTGACCCACTCCGAATGGTTGGCTACACCTTC. Translation gives CASSDPLRMVGYTF.

The J gene is TRBJ2-5, the V gene TRBV6-5; D might be TRBD2 (5 bases). Germline CDR1 reads MNHEY; CDR2 reads SVGAGI. This CDR3 contains 12 residues. V gave up 6 bases and J gave up 4 bases, with 9 bases separating them. DNA for the CDR3: TGTGCCAGCAGGCTCAGCGGAGAGACCCAGTACTTC. Translated: CASRLSGETQYF.

The V call is TRBV19, the J call TRBJ2-1; perhaps D is TRBD1 or TRBD2 (5 bases each). Germline values: CDR1 LNHDA, CDR2 SQIVND (reference sequence). Trimming stripped 4 bases from V and 5 bases from J, with 21 bases between. CDR3 length: 17 amino acids. The CDR3 DNA sequence: TGTGCCAGTAGTACGGCGGTTGGGGGAAATATAAACAATGAGCAGTTCTTC. Its protein is CASSTAVGGNINNEQFF. The full variable domain, in which reference TRBV19 and TRBJ2-1 provide the parts outside the CDR3, is DGGITQSPKYLFRKEGQNVTLSCEQNLNHDAMYWYRQDPGQGLRLIYYSQIVNDFQKGDIAEGYSVSREKKESFPLTVTSAQKNPTAFYLCASSTAVGGNINNEQFFGPGTRLTVL.

The V gene is TRBV2, the J gene TRBJ1-3; D may be TRBD1 (5 bases). CDR3 length: 15 amino acids. V was cut by 6 bases and J by 0 bases, with 12 bases left in between. Germline lookup yields CDR1 SNHLY and CDR2 FYNNEI. Written as DNA, the CDR3 is TGTGCCAGCAGCTACAGGCTACGCTCTGGAAACACCATATATTTT. This sequence encodes CASSYRLRSGNTIYF.

To note about this clone: A read error may produce the germline difference seen at one junction end. V is TRBV6-5 and J is TRBJ1-5; possibly TRBD1 for D (6 bases). The CDR3 totals 14 residues. Germline V lookup: CDR1 MNHEY, CDR2 SVGAGI. The CDR3 here is CASSYRGSIQPQHF. DNA of the CDR3: TGTGCCAGCAGTTACAGGGGGAGCATTCAGCCCCAGCATTTT.

The CDR3 loop is CASSQGINKLGGYTF. The CDR3 DNA follows: TGCGCCAGCAGCCAAGGGATCAACAAGCTGGGGGGCTACACCTTC. The chain has TRBV4-3 and TRBJ1-2; unclear D gene. This CDR3 has 15 residues. V lost 1 base to trimming and J lost 8 bases, with 17 bases between them. The germline V gene has CDR1 LGHNA and CDR2 YSLEER.

This clone was observed once. The V gene is TRBV27, the J gene TRBJ2-1; no clear D gene. Germline-derived CDR1 and CDR2 are MNHEY and SMNVEV (reference sequence). The CDR3 consists of 15 residues. The V end was cut by 2 bases, the J end by 0 bases, with 8 bases between. CDR3 in DNA: TGTGCCAGCAGTTTACGCGAGAGCTCCTACAATGAGCAGTTCTTC. Translated: CASSLRESSYNEQFF.

The chain uses TRBV5-4 and TRBJ1-2, with a tentative D call TRBD1 (6 bases). This CDR3 region has 13 residues. V lost 9 bases and J lost 0, with 12 bases in between. Germline lookup yields CDR1 SGHNT and CDR2 YYREEE (reference sequence). The CDR3 protein is CATGGLANYGYTF. CDR3 DNA: TGTGCCACGGGGGGCTTAGCTAACTATGGCTACACCTTC.

The chain carries TRBV6-1 and TRBJ1-6, with 8 bases that match TRBD1. The length of the CDR3 is 17 residues. Germline CDR1 MNHNS, CDR2 SASEGT. The V and J ends lost 0 bases and 8 bases, in that order; junction bases with no gene match: 9. CDR3 nucleotides: TGTGCCAGCAGTGAAGCGCAGGGGGCAGATGCGGATTCACCCCTCCACTTT. Translation gives CASSEAQGADADSPLHF.

The chain employs TRBV27 and TRBJ2-2; the D call may be TRBD1 or TRBD2 (5 bases each). There are 17 residues in the CDR3. V was cut by 0 bases and J by 2 bases, with 13 bases left in between. CDR1 MNHEY and CDR2 SMNVEV come from the germline V gene (reference sequence). The CDR3 loop is CASSLSPRDENTGELFF. As DNA, the CDR3 is TGTGCCAGCAGTTTATCTCCCAGGGACGAAAACACCGGGGAGCTGTTTTTT.

V is TRBV9 and J is TRBJ2-7; D call uncertain. The CDR3 sequence is 13 residues long. The V end was cut by 3 bases, the J end by 1 base, with 8 bases between. Germline V gives CDR1 SGDLS, CDR2 YYNGEE. CDR3 region: CASSARPSYEQYF. CDR3 in DNA: TGTGCCAGCAGCGCAAGACCATCCTACGAGCAGTACTTC.

In its sample, this clone was seen once. The chain couples TRBV13 to TRBJ1-1, with D perhaps matching TRBD1 (5 bases). The CDR3 is 15 residues long. In germline, CDR1 is PRHDT, CDR2 FYEKMQ (reference sequence). V lost 2 bases, J lost 4 bases, and 14 bases lay in between. The CDR3: CASSLSFRGVTEAFF. CDR3 bases: TGTGCCAGCAGCTTATCATTTCGGGGGGTCACTGAAGCTTTCTTT.